A single sample gave rise to the 4 T cell receptor beta chains below, sequenced in a study of T cells after yellow fever vaccination. TCRdb fed the 5' RACE reads into MiXCR, producing one record per CDR3 protein. The table lists approximately 90,000 distinct CDR3 sequences, 4.5% to 6% of them singletons. The sequencing used CD8+ T cells sorted from PBMCs, collected 10 days after the yellow fever booster vaccination. These receptors all stem from a man aged 18-30 years who received the YFV17D yellow fever vaccine.

This clonotype was picked up many times. The CDR3 region is CASSQDRETQYF. CDR3 DNA sequence: TGCGCCAGCAGCCAAGATCGGGAGACCCAGTACTTC. The chain couples TRBV4-1 to TRBJ2-5; D is ambiguous. Trimming stripped 0 bases from V and 5 bases from J, with 4 bases between. The CDR3 sequence is 12 residues long. The V gene's germline CDR1 is MGHRA and CDR2 YSYEKL.

J is TRBJ2-5 and V is TRBV7-2; TRBD1 is a possible D gene (5 bases). The CDR3 runs to 16 residues. Germline V gene sequence: CDR1 SGHTA, CDR2 FQGNSA. V dropped 1 base and J dropped 2 bases, with 14 bases sitting between them. CDR3 sequence: CASSLEGAGWQETQYF. Written as DNA, the CDR3 is TGTGCCAGCAGCTTAGAAGGGGCTGGTTGGCAAGAGACCCAGTACTTC. Drawing the rest from reference TRBV7-2 and TRBJ2-5, the complete variable domain is GAGVSQSPSNKVTEKGKDVELRCDPISGHTALYWYRQSLGQGLEFLIYFQGNSAPDKSGLPSDRFSAERTGGSVSTLTIQRTQQEDSAVYLCASSLEGAGWQETQYFGPGTRLLVL.

This clonotype was observed a few times. The V call is TRBV20-1, the J call TRBJ2-1, with TRBD2 matching 13 bases. The CDR3 runs 17 residues. Germline values: CDR1 DFQATT, CDR2 SNEGSKA (reference sequence). V gave up 7 bases and J gave up 1 base; unmatched junction bases: 10. The CDR3 reads CSGIGLAGDISYNEQFF. The CDR3 DNA reads as TGCAGTGGTATTGGACTAGCGGGGGACATTTCCTACAATGAGCAGTTCTTC.

The J gene is TRBJ2-7, the V gene TRBV5-5, with D possibly TRBD1 on 5 matching bases. Germline lookup yields CDR1 SGHKS and CDR2 YYEKEE (reference sequence). The CDR3 is 15 residues long. V lost 0 bases and J lost 4, with 14 bases in between. DNA of the CDR3: TGTGCCAGCAGCTTGGGTCAGGGTTGGCCATACGAGCAGTACGTC. This translates into CASSLGQGWPYEQYV.